One sample yielded the 29 T cell receptor beta chains listed below, sequenced in a study of cytomegalovirus exposure and HLA in healthy donors. 13 Jbeta primers and 60 Vbeta primers were used for the PCR. Sequencing used immunoSEQ multiplex PCR; TCRdb keeps in-frame clones, though not all of them. This sample has about 160,000 clones; 80% occur once, and the top ten carry about 4.7%. The sequencing input was PBMCs. All receptors come from a man under 40 in good health and CMV-seronegative.

There are a few counts of this clone. The J gene is TRBJ2-1, the V gene TRBV28; D might be TRBD2 (5 bases). Trimming removed 8 bases at V and 6 bases at J, with 11 bases between. CDR3 length: 12 residues. In germline, CDR1 is MDHEN, CDR2 SYDVKM. This chain's CDR3 is CASYRDRNEQFF. Written as DNA, the CDR3 is TGTGCCAGCTATCGGGATCGCAATGAGCAGTTCTTC.

This clone turned up a few times. This chain connects TRBV9 to TRBJ2-1, with 8 bases aligning to TRBD1. Germline-derived CDR1 and CDR2 are SGDLS and YYNGEE. J lost 5 bases, V lost 3 bases, and 4 bases had no gene match. CDR3 length: 14 amino acids. The CDR3 DNA follows: TGTGCCAGCAGCGGTCGACAGGGGCACAATGAGCAGTTCTTC. It yields the protein CASSGRQGHNEQFF.

Only a few counts were recorded for this clone. V is TRBV6-1 and J is TRBJ1-2, with D unresolved. V lost 7 bases, J lost 13 bases, and 22 bases lay in between. Looked up from germline, CDR1 is MNHNS and CDR2 is SASEGT. CDR3 length equals 13 residues. The CDR3 loop is CASKRTGEGKCTF. CDR3 in DNA: TGTGCCAGCAAGCGTACCGGGGAGGGAAAGTGCACCTTC.

The chain recombines TRBV19 with TRBJ1-5, with TRBD1 matching over 9 bases. This CDR3 comprises 15 residues. Germline V gene data show CDR1 as LNHDA and CDR2 as SQIVND (reference sequence). The V gene end was trimmed by 6 bases and the J gene end by 0 bases; junction bases not matched to a gene: 3. CDR3 coding DNA: TGTGCCAGTAGGGGGACAGGGTATAGCAATCAGCCCCAGCATTTT. This sequence encodes CASRGTGYSNQPQHF.

The chain has TRBV4-2 and TRBJ2-5; TRBD2 agrees at 7 bases. V dropped 8 bases and J dropped 5; count of bases not matched to a gene: 14. CDR3 length equals 15 residues. The germline gives CDR1 LGHNA, CDR2 YNFKEQ. The CDR3 DNA is TGTGCCAGCTCGCCGGCGGGAGCATGGGGTGAGACCCAGTACTTC. Residues: CASSPAGAWGETQYF.

This CDR3 is CASSVEPLYEQYF. The DNA of the CDR3 is TGTGCCAGCAGCGTAGAGCCCCTCTACGAGCAGTACTTC. The chain recombines TRBV9 with TRBJ2-7; D is undetermined. Trimming shortened V by 0 bases and J by 3 bases, and 7 bases separated the two germline ends. The length of the CDR3 is 13 residues. Germline V gene data show CDR1 as SGDLS and CDR2 as YYNGEE.

V usage is TRBV11-1 and J usage is TRBJ2-1; 7 bases match TRBD1. The CDR3 consists of 17 residues. Germline assignment: CDR1 SGHAT and CDR2 FQDESV (reference sequence). After removal of 1 base from V and 4 bases from J, the junction contained 10 bases not matched to a gene. CDR3 residues: CASSLGGPGQLYNEQFF. For the CDR3, the DNA is TGTGCCAGCAGCTTAGGCGGACCGGGACAGCTATACAATGAGCAGTTCTTC.

The chain links TRBV7-9 to TRBJ1-2, with D possibly matching TRBD1 (5 bases). The CDR3 spans 14 residues. Trimming shortened V by 2 bases and J by 2 bases, and 9 bases separated the two germline ends. Germline V gene lookup returns CDR1 SEHNR and CDR2 FQNEAQ (reference sequence). CDR3 DNA sequence: TGTGCCAGCAGCTTAATCACAGGCAACTATGGCTACACCTTC. It codes for CASSLITGNYGYTF.

The gene calls are TRBV28 and TRBJ1-2; D remains unclear. V was trimmed by 5 bases and J by 6 bases, leaving 10 bases between them. The length of the CDR3 is 12 residues. In germline, CDR1 is MDHEN, CDR2 SYDVKM. The chain's CDR3 is CASSLITDGYTF. The CDR3 DNA sequence: TGTGCCAGCAGTCTAATTACGGATGGCTACACCTTC.

This rearrangement joins TRBV2 to TRBJ2-1, with 12 bases aligning to TRBD2. Germline values: CDR1 SNHLY, CDR2 FYNNEI. Trimming cost V 7 bases and J 3 bases; bases outside gene matches: 16. This CDR3 spans 19 amino acids. In DNA form, the CDR3 reads TGTGCCAGCAAGGGATCTAGCGGGGGGGCAAGTTATTTCTACAATGAGCAGTTCTTC. This encodes CASKGSSGGASYFYNEQFF.

This chain links TRBV27 with TRBJ2-5; D is unresolved. V shed 6 bases and J shed 5 bases, with 19 bases lying between them. The CDR3 consists of 15 residues. Germline loops: CDR1 MNHEY, CDR2 SMNVEV (reference sequence). The CDR3 is CASSPYERNIETQYF. CDR3 sequence (DNA): TGTGCCAGCAGCCCCTACGAGAGGAATATCGAGACCCAGTACTTC.

The chain carries TRBV7-3 and TRBJ2-5; TRBD2 agrees at 9 bases. The DNA matches TRBJ2-7 better at its end, which makes the J call doubtful. The CDR3 runs to 14 residues. CDR1 is SGHTA, CDR2 FQGTGA, per germline. The CDR3 nucleotides are TGTGCCAGCAGAAGTGGGACTAGCTCTGGCGAGCAGTACTTC. It encodes CASRSGTSSGEQYF.

V usage is TRBV12-5 and J usage is TRBJ2-7; maybe TRBD1 (5 bases). V was pared by 2 bases and J by 2 bases, with 7 bases between. Germline V CDR1 and CDR2: LGHNT, FRNRAP. This CDR3 comprises 13 residues. Here the CDR3 reads CASGLQGAYEQYF. The CDR3 DNA is TGTGCTAGTGGTTTGCAAGGGGCCTACGAGCAGTACTTC.

In its sample, this clone ranks as medium-sized. CDR3 in DNA: TGTGCCAGCTCACCCACGCCGAGACAGGGTGGTGAAAAACTGTTTTTT. Amino acid sequence: CASSPTPRQGGEKLFF. This chain joins TRBV18 and TRBJ1-4; 7 bases are a match to TRBD1. There are 16 residues in the CDR3. The V gene's germline CDR1 is KGHSH and CDR2 LQKENI. J was trimmed by 7 bases and V by 3 bases; bases with no gene match: 11.

V and J are TRBV5-1 and TRBJ2-7; D possibly corresponds to TRBD1 (6 bases). The germline V gene has CDR1 SGHRS and CDR2 YFSETQ. V shed 0 bases and J shed 3 bases, with 13 bases lying between them. The CDR3 is 15 residues long. CDR3 nucleotides: TGCGCCAGCAGCTTGGCCTCCGGACAGCTCTACGAGCAGTACTTC. Its translation is CASSLASGQLYEQYF.

This clone was seen a single time. The rearrangement uses TRBV11-2 and TRBJ2-1, with D possibly being TRBD2 (5 bases). Germline V lookup: CDR1 SGHAT, CDR2 FQNNGV. CDR3 length: 15 residues. V lost 2 bases to trimming and J lost 6 bases, with 14 bases between them. The CDR3 protein is CASSLRVAGGNEQFF. The CDR3 nucleotides read TGTGCCAGCAGCTTAAGGGTAGCTGGAGGCAATGAGCAGTTCTTC. Filled out from reference TRBV11-2 and TRBJ2-1, the complete variable domain reads EAGVAQSPRYKIIEKRQSVAFWCNPISGHATLYWYQQILGQGPKLLIQFQNNGVVDDSQLPKDRFSAERLKGVDSTLKIQPAKLEDSAVYLCASSLRVAGGNEQFFGPGTRLTVL.

The rearrangement joins TRBV15 to TRBJ1-4, with D tentatively TRBD1 (6 bases). CDR1 and CDR2 (germline): LNHNV, YYDKDF (reference sequence). CDR3 length: 15 residues. The ends were cut back, 5 bases at V and 8 bases at J, with 18 bases in the middle. CDR3 coding DNA: TGTGCCACCAGCTCCCACCCGGGACAAGGGGAAAAACTGTTTTTT. The encoded protein is CATSSHPGQGEKLFF.

As DNA, the CDR3 is TGTGCCATCAGTCAGGGGGACTATGGCTACACCTTC. The encoded protein is CAISQGDYGYTF. The genes are TRBV10-3 and TRBJ1-2; TRBD1 aligns across 7 bases. Per the germline V gene, CDR1 is ENHRY and CDR2 is SYGVKD. This CDR3 region has 12 residues. J gave up 3 bases and V 5 bases, and 0 bases lay outside the gene matches.

In its sample, this clone was seen a few times. The chain couples TRBV11-2 to TRBJ2-7, with TRBD2 identical over 12 bases. Losses at the gene ends were 5 bases for V and 4 bases for J; bases not matched to a gene: 12. This CDR3 contains 17 residues. Germline CDR1 and CDR2: SGHAT and FQNNGV. The chain's CDR3 is CASSRSQLAGGKYEQYF. As DNA, the CDR3 is TGTGCCAGCAGCCGAAGCCAACTAGCGGGAGGTAAATACGAGCAGTACTTC.

The rearrangement links TRBV4-3 to TRBJ2-3, with TRBD1 matching over 10 bases. Germline CDR1 reads LGHNA; CDR2 reads YSLEER. The CDR3 covers 15 residues. V was clipped by 3 bases and J by 0 bases; unmatched bases: 0. The CDR3 DNA sequence: TGCGCCAGCAGCCAGGGACAGGGGAGCACAGATACGCAGTATTTT. Translation: CASSQGQGSTDTQYF.

The rearrangement links TRBV7-9 to TRBJ2-1; TRBD2 aligns across 7 bases. J was trimmed by 2 bases and V by 5 bases; bases with no gene match: 9. Germline V gives CDR1 SEHNR, CDR2 FQNEAQ (reference sequence). The CDR3 extends over 16 amino acids. The DNA for the CDR3 is TGTGCCAGCAGCGCCTCGGGAGGCCTCCCCTACAATGAGCAGTTCTTC. Translated: CASSASGGLPYNEQFF.

V gene TRBV9 combines with J gene TRBJ2-3; TRBD1 matches 8 bases. The CDR3 is 17 amino acids. Trimming took 3 bases from V and 5 from J; bases not matched to a gene: 14. The germline V gene encodes CDR1 SGDLS and CDR2 YYNGEE. This CDR3 is CASSAYQGAGGGDTQYF. CDR3 nucleotides: TGTGCCAGCAGCGCTTACCAGGGGGCAGGGGGTGGAGATACGCAGTATTTT. Full variable domain (remainder filled in from reference TRBV9 and TRBJ2-3): DSGVTQTPKHLITATGQRVTLRCSPRSGDLSVYWYQQSLDQGLQFLIQYYNGEERAKGNILERFSAQQFPDLHSELNLSSLELGDSALYFCASSAYQGAGGGDTQYFGPGTRLTVL.

This rearrangement joins TRBV28 to TRBJ1-1; D gene uncertain. This CDR3 region has 14 residues. The V gene's germline CDR1 is MDHEN and CDR2 SYDVKM. Trimming stripped 3 bases from V and 1 base from J, with 9 bases between. The CDR3 DNA follows: TGTGCCAGCAGTTTCGAGCCAAGGAACACTGAAGCTTTCTTT. Encoded protein: CASSFEPRNTEAFF.

Concerning this clone itself: The same CDR3 also results from other DNA sequences found in this sample. The genes are TRBV30 and TRBJ1-2; possible D gene TRBD1, 5 bases. With 0 bases removed from V and 4 bases from J, the gap between germline ends came to 9 bases. CDR1 is GTSNPN and CDR2 is SVGIG in the germline V gene (reference sequence). The CDR3 runs to 13 residues. CDR3: CAWSVGGTYGYTF. Here the CDR3 DNA reads TGTGCCTGGAGTGTTGGAGGGACCTATGGCTACACCTTC.

The chain has TRBV19 and TRBJ2-7; 10 nucleotides align to TRBD1. Germline CDR1 and CDR2: LNHDA and SQIVND (reference sequence). The length of the CDR3 is 13 residues. Trimming at V came to 6 bases and at J to 5 bases, leaving 4 bases not matched to a gene. The CDR3 DNA is TGTGCCAGTAGCGACAGGGGGCAGAACGAGCAGTACTTC. This sequence encodes CASSDRGQNEQYF.

The chain carries TRBV9 and TRBJ2-3; TRBD2 agrees at 8 bases. The CDR3 contains 16 residues. CDR1 SGDLS and CDR2 YYNGEE come from the germline V gene. The V gene end was trimmed by 4 bases and the J gene end by 6 bases; junction bases not matched to a gene: 13. CDR3 nucleotide sequence: TGTGCCAGCAGCCCCGGACTAGCCCGACGCTCGGATACGCAGTATTTT. This codes for CASSPGLARRSDTQYF.

In nucleotides, the CDR3 is TGTGCCAGCAGCATAGTGACAGGGCACCGTAACTATGGCTACACCTTC. Amino acids: CASSIVTGHRNYGYTF. The rearrangement links TRBV5-6 to TRBJ1-2, with 7 bases lining up with TRBD1. This CDR3 is built from 16 residues. CDR1 SGHDT and CDR2 YYEEEE come from the germline V gene. V trimming: 4 bases; J trimming: 1 base; junction bases outside the gene matches: 10.

The V gene is TRBV5-4, the J gene TRBJ2-7; maybe TRBD2 (5 bases). CDR1 is SGHNT, CDR2 YYREEE, per germline (reference sequence). V dropped 0 bases and J dropped 0 bases, with 7 bases sitting between them. The CDR3 is 14 residues long. CDR3 coding DNA: TGTGCCAGCAGCTTGGGACGGGGCTCCTACGAGCAGTACTTC. It codes for CASSLGRGSYEQYF.

This rearrangement joins TRBV19 to TRBJ1-1; TRBD1 matches at 10 bases. The ends lost 10 bases at V and 7 bases at J; junction bases unmatched: 3. The CDR3 is made up of 11 amino acids. Germline CDR1 and CDR2: LNHDA and SQIVND (reference sequence). Written as DNA, the CDR3 is TGTGCCATCGGGACAGGGGTTGAAGCTTTCTTT. Its protein is CAIGTGVEAFF.